This entry concerns a single T cell receptor (beta chain). The data stem from a study of blood T cell repertoires in COVID-19. Germline V gene data show CDR1 as SGHTA and CDR2 as FQGNSA. The germline V and J ends were trimmed by 2 bases and 5 bases, with 15 bases remaining between them. The length of the CDR3 is 16 residues. Enrolled during active infection, Seattle patients were then followed longitudinally. Study processing details: Amplifying reference gene primers gave estimates of nucleated cell counts. Repertoires were generated with immunoSEQ multiplex PCR, while TCRdb's copy carries only in-frame clones and drops some. V and J calls and clone size follow that table, whereas D and trimming were derived from the DNA. The table includes approximately 69,000 clones, roughly four fifths detected once.

This clonotype was obtained from a man aged 45 to 65 with COVID-19, enrolled during active disease. The chain carries TRBV7-2 and TRBJ1-4, with TRBD1 as a possible D gene (6 bases). The sample comprised peripheral blood. The CDR3 nucleotides are TGTGCCAGCAGCTTATACATGGCAGGGGAAAATGAAAAACTGTTTTTT. The encoded protein is CASSLYMAGENEKLFF.